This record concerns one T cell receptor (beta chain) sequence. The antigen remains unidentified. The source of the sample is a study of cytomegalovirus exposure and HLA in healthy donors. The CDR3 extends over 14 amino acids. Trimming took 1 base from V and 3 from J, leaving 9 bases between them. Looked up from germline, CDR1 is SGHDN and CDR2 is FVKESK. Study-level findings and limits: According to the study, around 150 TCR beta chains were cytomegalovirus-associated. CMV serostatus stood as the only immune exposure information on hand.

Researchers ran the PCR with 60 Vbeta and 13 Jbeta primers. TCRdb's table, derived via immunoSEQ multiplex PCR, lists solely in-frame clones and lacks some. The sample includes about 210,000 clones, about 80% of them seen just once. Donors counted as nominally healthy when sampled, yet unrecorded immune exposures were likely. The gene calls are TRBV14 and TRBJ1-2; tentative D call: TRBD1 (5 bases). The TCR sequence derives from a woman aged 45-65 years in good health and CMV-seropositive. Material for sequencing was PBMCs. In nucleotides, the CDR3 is TGTGCCAGCAGCCAAGTAACAGGATACTATGGCTACACCTTC. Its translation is CASSQVTGYYGYTF.